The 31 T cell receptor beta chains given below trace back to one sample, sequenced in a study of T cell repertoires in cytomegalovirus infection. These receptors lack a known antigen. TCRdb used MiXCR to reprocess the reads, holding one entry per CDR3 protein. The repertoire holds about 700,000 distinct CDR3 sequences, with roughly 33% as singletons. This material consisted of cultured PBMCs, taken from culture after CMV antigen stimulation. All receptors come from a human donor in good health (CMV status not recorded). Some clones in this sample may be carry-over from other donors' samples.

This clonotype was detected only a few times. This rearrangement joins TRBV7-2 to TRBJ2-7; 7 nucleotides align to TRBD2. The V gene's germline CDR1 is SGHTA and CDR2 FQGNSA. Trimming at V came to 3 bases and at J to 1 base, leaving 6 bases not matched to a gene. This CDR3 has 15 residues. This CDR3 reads CASSLRVGGSYEQYF. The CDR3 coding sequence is TGTGCCAGCAGCTTGCGGGTCGGGGGGTCCTACGAGCAGTACTTC. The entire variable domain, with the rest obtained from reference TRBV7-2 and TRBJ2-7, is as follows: GAGVSQSPSNKVTEKGKDVELRCDPISGHTALYWYRQSLGQGLEFLIYFQGNSAPDKSGLPSDRFSAERTGGSVSTLTIQRTQQEDSAVYLCASSLRVGGSYEQYFGPGTRLTVT.

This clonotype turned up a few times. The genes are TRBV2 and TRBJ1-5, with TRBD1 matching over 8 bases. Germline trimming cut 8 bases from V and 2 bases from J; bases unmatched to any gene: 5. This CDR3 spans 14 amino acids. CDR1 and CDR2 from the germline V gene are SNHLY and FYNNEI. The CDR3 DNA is TGTGCCAGCGGTAGACAGGGGCGCAATCAGCCCCAGCATTTT. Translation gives CASGRQGRNQPQHF.

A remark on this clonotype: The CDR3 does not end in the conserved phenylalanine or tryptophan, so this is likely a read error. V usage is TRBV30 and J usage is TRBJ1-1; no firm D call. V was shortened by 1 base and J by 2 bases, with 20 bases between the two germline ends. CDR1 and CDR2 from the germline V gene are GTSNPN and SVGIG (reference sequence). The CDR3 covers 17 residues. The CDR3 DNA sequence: TGTGCCTGGAGTGGGGCTCGGATCCCTACATACAACACTGAAGCTTTCTTG. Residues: CAWSGARIPTYNTEAFL.

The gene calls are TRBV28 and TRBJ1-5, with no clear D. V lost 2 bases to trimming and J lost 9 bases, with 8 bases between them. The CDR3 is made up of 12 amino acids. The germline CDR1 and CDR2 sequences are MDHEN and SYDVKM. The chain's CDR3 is CASSLGPGPQHF. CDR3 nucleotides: TGTGCCAGCAGTTTAGGCCCGGGGCCCCAGCATTTT. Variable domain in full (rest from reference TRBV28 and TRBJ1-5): DVKVTQSSRYLVKRTGEKVFLECVQDMDHENMFWYRQDPGLGLRLIYFSYDVKMKEKGDIPEGYSVSREKKERFSLILESASTNQTSMYLCASSLGPGPQHFGDGTRLSIL.

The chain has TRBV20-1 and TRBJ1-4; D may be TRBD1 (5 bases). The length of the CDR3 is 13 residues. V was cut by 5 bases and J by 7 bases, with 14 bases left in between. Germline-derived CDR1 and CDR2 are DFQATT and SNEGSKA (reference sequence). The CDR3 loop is CSAGGEVFEKLFF. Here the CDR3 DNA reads TGCAGTGCTGGGGGGGAGGTTTTTGAAAAACTGTTTTTT.

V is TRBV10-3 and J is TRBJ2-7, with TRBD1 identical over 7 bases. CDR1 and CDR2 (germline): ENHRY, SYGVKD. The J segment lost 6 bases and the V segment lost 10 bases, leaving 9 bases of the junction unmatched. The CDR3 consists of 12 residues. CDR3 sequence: CASGPDRAEQYF. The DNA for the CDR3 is TGTGCCAGCGGTCCCGACAGGGCCGAGCAGTACTTC.

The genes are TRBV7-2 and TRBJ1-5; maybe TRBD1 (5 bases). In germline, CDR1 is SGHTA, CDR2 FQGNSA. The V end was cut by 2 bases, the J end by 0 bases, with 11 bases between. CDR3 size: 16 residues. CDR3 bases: TGTGCCAGCAGCTTATTGGGGCGCTATAGCAATCAGCCCCAGCATTTT. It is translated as CASSLLGRYSNQPQHF.

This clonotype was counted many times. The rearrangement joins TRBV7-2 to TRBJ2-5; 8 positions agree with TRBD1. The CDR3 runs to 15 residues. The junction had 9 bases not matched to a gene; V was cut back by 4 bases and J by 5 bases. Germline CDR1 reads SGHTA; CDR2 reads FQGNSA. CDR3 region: CASSYDRGGFETQYF. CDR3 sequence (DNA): TGTGCCAGCAGCTACGACAGGGGTGGTTTCGAGACCCAGTACTTC.

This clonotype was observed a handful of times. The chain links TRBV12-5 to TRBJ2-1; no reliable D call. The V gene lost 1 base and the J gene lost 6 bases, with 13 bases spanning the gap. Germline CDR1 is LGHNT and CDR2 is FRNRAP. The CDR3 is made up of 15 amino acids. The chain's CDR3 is CASGLGLIDSNEQFF. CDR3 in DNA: TGTGCTAGTGGTTTGGGGCTCATTGATTCCAATGAGCAGTTCTTC.

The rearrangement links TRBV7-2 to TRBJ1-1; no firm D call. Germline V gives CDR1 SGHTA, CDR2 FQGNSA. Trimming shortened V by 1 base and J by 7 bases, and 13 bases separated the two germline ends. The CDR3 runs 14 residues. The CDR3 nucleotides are TGTGCCAGCAGCTTAGGCCCGGGGAGGGTTGAAGCTTTCTTT. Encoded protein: CASSLGPGRVEAFF. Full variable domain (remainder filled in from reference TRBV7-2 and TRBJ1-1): GAGVSQSPSNKVTEKGKDVELRCDPISGHTALYWYRQSLGQGLEFLIYFQGNSAPDKSGLPSDRFSAERTGGSVSTLTIQRTQQEDSAVYLCASSLGPGRVEAFFGQGTRLTVV.

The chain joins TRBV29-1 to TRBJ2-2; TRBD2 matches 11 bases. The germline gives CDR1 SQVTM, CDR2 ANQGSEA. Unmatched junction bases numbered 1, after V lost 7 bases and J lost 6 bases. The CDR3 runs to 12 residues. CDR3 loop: CSALAGAGELFF. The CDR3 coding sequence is TGCAGCGCACTAGCGGGGGCCGGGGAGCTGTTTTTT.

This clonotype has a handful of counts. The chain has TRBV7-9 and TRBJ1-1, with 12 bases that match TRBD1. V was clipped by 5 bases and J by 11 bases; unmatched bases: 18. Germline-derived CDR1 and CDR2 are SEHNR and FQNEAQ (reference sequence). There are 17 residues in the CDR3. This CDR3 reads CASSRLTNWDRGLGAFF. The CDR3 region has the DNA TGTGCCAGCAGCCGATTAACAAATTGGGACAGGGGGCTTGGGGCTTTCTTT.

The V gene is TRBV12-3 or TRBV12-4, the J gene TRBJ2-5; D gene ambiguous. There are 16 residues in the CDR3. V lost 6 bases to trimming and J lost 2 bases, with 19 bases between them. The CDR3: CASSLLSGSLQETQYF. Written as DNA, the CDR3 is TGTGCCAGCAGCCTTTTGTCGGGCAGCCTTCAAGAGACCCAGTACTTC.

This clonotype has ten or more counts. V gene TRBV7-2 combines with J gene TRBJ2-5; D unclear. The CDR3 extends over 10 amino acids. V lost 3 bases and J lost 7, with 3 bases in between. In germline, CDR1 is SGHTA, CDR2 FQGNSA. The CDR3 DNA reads TGTGCCAGCAGCTTGGGGACCCAGTACTTC. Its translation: CASSLGTQYF.

The chain's CDR3 is CASSQTTGTGGLEQYF. In DNA form, the CDR3 reads TGTGCCAGCAGCCAAACAACCGGGACAGGGGGCCTCGAGCAGTACTTC. The chain couples TRBV7-9 to TRBJ2-7, with 12 bases fitting TRBD1. Germline CDR1 is SEHNR and CDR2 is FQNEAQ (reference sequence). This CDR3 contains 16 residues. V was clipped by 5 bases and J by 6 bases; unmatched bases: 11.

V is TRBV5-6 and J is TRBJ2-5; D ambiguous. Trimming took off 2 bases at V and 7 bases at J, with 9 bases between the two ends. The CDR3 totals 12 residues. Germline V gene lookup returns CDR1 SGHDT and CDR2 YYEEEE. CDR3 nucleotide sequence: TGTGCCAGCAGCTTAAGCATTTGGACCCAGTACTTC. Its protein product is CASSLSIWTQYF.

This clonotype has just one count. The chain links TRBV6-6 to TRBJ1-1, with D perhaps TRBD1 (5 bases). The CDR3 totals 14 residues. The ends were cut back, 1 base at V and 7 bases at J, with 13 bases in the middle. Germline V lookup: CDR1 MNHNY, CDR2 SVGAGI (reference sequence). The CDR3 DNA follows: TGTGCCAGCAGTTACTTAGGGGCGCCCTTTGAAGCTTTCTTT. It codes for CASSYLGAPFEAFF.

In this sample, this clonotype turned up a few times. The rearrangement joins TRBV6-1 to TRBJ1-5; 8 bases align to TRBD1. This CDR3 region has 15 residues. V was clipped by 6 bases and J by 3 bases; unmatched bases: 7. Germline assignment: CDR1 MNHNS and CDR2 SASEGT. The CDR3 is CASSLSGGHNQPQHF. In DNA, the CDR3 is TGTGCCAGCAGCTTATCAGGGGGCCACAATCAGCCCCAGCATTTT.

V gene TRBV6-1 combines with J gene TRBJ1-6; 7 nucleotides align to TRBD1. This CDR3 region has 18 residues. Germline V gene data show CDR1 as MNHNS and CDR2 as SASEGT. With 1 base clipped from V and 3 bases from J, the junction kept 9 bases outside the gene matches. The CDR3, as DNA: TGTGCCAGCAGTGAAGGCAGGGGGAAAAACCTCTATAATTCACCCCTCCACTTT. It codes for CASSEGRGKNLYNSPLHF.

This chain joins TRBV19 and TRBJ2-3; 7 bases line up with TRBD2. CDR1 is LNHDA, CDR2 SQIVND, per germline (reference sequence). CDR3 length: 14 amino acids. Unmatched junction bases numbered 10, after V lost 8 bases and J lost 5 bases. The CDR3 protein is CASSPRETRDTQYF. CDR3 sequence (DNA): TGTGCCAGTTCACCGCGGGAGACGAGAGATACGCAGTATTTT.

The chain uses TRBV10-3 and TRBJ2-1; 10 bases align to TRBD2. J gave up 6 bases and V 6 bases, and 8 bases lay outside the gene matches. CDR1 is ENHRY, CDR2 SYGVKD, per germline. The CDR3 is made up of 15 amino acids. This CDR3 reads CAIRASGRRGNEQFF. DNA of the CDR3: TGTGCCATCAGGGCTAGCGGGAGAAGAGGCAATGAGCAGTTCTTC.

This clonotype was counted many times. The CDR3 sequence: CASSKQDSGANVLTF. DNA of the CDR3: TGTGCCAGCAGCAAACAAGACTCTGGGGCCAACGTCCTGACTTTC. The rearrangement uses TRBV7-2 and TRBJ2-6, with no clear D. The ends were cut back, 5 bases at V and 0 bases at J, with 8 bases in the middle. Germline CDR1 is SGHTA and CDR2 is FQGNSA. The CDR3 has 15 residues.

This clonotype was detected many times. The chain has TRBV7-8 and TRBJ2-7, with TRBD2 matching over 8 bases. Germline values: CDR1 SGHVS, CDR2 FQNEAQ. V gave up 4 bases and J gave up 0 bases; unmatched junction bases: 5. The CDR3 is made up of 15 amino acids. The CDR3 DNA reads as TGTGCCAGCAGCTCCCTACTAGCGGACTCCTACGAGCAGTACTTC. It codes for CASSSLLADSYEQYF. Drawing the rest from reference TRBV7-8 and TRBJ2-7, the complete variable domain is GAGVSQSPRYKVAKRGQDVALRCDPISGHVSLFWYQQALGQGPEFLTYFQNEAQLDKSGLPSDRFFAERPEGSVSTLKIQRTQQEDSAVYLCASSSLLADSYEQYFGPGTRLTVT.

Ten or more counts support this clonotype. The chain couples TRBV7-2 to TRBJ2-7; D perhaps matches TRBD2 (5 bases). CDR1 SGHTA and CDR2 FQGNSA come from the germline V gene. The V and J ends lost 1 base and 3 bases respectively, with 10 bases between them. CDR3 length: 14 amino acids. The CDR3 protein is CASSLVPSSYEQYF. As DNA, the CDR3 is TGTGCCAGCAGCTTAGTACCTAGCAGCTACGAGCAGTACTTC.

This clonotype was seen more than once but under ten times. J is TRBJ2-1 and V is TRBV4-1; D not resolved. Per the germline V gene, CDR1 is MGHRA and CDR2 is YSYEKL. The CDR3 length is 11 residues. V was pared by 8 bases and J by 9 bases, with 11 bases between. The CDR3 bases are TGCGCCAGCTCCGCCCCTGGTGAGCAGTTCTTC. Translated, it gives CASSAPGEQFF.

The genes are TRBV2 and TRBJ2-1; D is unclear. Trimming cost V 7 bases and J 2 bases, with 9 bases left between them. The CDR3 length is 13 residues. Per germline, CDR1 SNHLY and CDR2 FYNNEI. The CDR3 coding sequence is TGTGCCAGCATTAAAGAAGCCTACAATGAGCAGTTCTTC. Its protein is CASIKEAYNEQFF.

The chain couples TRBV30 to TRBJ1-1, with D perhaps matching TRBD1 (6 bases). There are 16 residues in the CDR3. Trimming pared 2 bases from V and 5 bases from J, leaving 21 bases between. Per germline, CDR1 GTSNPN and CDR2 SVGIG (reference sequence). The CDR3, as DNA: TGTGCCTGGAGTCTCCCCTTGGGAGTGGGGGCAACTGAAGCTTTCTTT. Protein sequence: CAWSLPLGVGATEAFF.

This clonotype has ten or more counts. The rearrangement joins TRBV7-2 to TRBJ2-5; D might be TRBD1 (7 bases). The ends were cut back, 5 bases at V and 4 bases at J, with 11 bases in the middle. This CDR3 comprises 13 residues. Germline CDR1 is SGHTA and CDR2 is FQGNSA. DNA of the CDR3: TGTGCCAGCAGCGCGGGACAGATAGAGACCCAGTACTTC. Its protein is CASSAGQIETQYF. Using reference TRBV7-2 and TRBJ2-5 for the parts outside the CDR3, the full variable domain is GAGVSQSPSNKVTEKGKDVELRCDPISGHTALYWYRQSLGQGLEFLIYFQGNSAPDKSGLPSDRFSAERTGGSVSTLTIQRTQQEDSAVYLCASSAGQIETQYFGPGTRLLVL.

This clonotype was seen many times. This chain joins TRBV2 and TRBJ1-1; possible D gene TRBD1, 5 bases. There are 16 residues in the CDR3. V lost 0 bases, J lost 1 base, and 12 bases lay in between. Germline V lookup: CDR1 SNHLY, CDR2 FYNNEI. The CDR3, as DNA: TGTGCCAGCAGTGAAGCGACAGTAAAGTGGAACACTGAAGCTTTCTTT. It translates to CASSEATVKWNTEAFF.

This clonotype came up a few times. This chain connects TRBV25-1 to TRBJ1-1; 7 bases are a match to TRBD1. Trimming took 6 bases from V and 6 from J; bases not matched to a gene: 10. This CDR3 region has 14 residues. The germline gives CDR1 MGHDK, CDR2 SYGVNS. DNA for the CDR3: TGTGCCAGCAGCGGGGACAGTCGAAACGCTGAAGCTTTCTTT. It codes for CASSGDSRNAEAFF.

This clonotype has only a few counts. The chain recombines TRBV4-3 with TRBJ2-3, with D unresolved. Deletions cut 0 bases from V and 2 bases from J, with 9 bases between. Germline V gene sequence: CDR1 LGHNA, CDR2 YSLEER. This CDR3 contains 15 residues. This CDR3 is CASSQEPTTTDTQYF. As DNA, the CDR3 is TGCGCCAGCAGCCAAGAACCCACTACCACAGATACGCAGTATTTT.